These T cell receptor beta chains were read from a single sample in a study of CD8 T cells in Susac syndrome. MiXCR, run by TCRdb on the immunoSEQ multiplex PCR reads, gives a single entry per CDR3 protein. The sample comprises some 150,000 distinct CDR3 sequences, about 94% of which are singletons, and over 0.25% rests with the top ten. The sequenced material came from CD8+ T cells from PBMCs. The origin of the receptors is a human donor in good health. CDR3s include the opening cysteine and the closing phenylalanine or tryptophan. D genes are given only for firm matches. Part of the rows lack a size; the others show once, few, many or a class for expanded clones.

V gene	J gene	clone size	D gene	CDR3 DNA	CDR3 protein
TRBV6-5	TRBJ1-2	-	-	TGTGCCAGCAGTTACTCGGGCGGTTCCTATGGCTACACCTTC	CASSYSGGSYGYTF
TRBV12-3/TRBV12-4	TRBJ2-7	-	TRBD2	TGTGCCAGCACCTTAATTAGCGGGAGTACCTACGAGCAGTACTTC	CASTLISGSTYEQYF
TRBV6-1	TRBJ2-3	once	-	TGTGCCAGCAGTGAATGGCGGATCACAGATACGCAGTATTTT	CASSEWRITDTQYF
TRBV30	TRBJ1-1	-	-	TGTGCCTGCGACTTCAGACAGTTGAACACTGAAGCTTTCTTT	CACDFRQLNTEAFF
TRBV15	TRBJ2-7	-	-	TGTGCCACCAGCGGAACGACAGGAGCCTACGAGCAGTACTTC	CATSGTTGAYEQYF
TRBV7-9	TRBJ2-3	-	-	TGTGCCAGCAGCCCCGTAGTAGGTGATACGCAGTATTTT	CASSPVVGDTQYF
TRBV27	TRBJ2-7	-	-	TGTGCCAGCAGTAGTCCCACCTACGAGCAGTACTTC	CASSSPTYEQYF
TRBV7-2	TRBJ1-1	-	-	TGTGCCAGCAGCGATGGACCGAACACTGAAGCTTTCTTT	CASSDGPNTEAFF
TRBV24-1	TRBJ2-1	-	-	TGTGCCACCAGTGATACTTGGAGCGAGGAGGGTGAGCAGTTCTTC	CATSDTWSEEGEQFF
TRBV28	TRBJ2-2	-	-	TGTGCCAGCAGCCCAGTCACCTCGTTGACCGGGGAGCTGTTTTTT	CASSPVTSLTGELFF
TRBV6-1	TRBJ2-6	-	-	TGTGCCAGCAGTGCGGCGTACTCTGGGGCCAACGTCCTGACTTTC	CASSAAYSGANVLTF
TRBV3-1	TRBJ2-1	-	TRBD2	TGTGCCAGCAGCCAGACTAGCGGGAGATCAGTTGAGCAGTTCTTC	CASSQTSGRSVEQFF
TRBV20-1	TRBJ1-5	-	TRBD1	TGCAGTGCAGGGCCGGGACAGAGTAGGTGGAGGGAGCCTCAGCCCCAGCATTTT	CSAGPGQSRWREPQPQHF
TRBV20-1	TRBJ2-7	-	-	TGCAGTGCTAGCGGACTCACAACCTACGAGCAGTACTTC	CSASGLTTYEQYF
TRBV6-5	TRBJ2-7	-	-	TGTGCCAGCACAGAAAGTGGGGATCAGTACTTC	CASTESGDQYF
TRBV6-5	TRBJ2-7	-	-	TGTGCCAGCAGTTACTCCACAGGGTTCCACGAGCAGTACTTC	CASSYSTGFHEQYF
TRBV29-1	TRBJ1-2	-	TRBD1	TGCAGCGTGGACCCCTTCTACAGGGGAGCTAACTATGGCTACACCTTC	CSVDPFYRGANYGYTF
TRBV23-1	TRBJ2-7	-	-	TGCGCCAGCCCAAGTAAGGGTAAGGCCTACGAGCAGTACTTC	CASPSKGKAYEQYF
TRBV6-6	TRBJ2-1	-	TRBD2	TGTGCCAGCAGTAGCGGGACGGCGGCCAATGAGCAGTTCTTC	CASSSGTAANEQFF
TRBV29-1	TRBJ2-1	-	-	TGCAGCGTTGTGCAGGGGATACGCGAGCAGTTCTTC	CSVVQGIREQFF
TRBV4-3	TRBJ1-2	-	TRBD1	TGCGCCAGCAGCCAAGAACTGACAGGGGGCGTCTATGGCTACACCTTC	CASSQELTGGVYGYTF
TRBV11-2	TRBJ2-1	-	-	TGTGCCAGCAGCTTCGTTTTGAGGGAGAACAATGAGCAGTTCTTC	CASSFVLRENNEQFF
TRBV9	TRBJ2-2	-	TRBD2	TGTGCCAGCAGCGACGGGACTAGTTTAGCCGGGGAGCTGTTTTTT	CASSDGTSLAGELFF
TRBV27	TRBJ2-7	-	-	TGTGCCAGCAGTTTAATAGGGTACGAGCAGTACTTC	CASSLIGYEQYF
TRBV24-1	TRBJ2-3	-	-	TGTGCCACCAAAGAGAGCCTCACAGATACGCAGTATTTT	CATKESLTDTQYF
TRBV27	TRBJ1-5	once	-	TGTGCCAGCAGGCCCCTCGAATCGAATCAGCCCCAGCATTTT	CASRPLESNQPQHF
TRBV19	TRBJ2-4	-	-	TGTGCCAGTAGTTCCCTAGGGGGTGACATTCAGTACTTC	CASSSLGGDIQYF
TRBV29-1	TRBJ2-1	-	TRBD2	TGCAGCCACCGGGAGGGAAGCTACAATGAGCAGTTCTTC	CSHREGSYNEQFF
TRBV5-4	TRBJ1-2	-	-	TGTGCCAGCAGCTTGATGTTGGGTGGCTACACCTTC	CASSLMLGGYTF
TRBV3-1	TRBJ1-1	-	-	TGTGCCAGCAGTCCGGTACAGGTTTTAACTGAAGCTTTCTTT	CASSPVQVLTEAFF
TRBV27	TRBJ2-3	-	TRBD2	TGTGCCAGCAGTCATGGACTAGCGGCGGCAGATACGCAGTATTTT	CASSHGLAAADTQYF
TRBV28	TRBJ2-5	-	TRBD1	TGTGCCAGCAGTCCACGACAGGGAATTGAGACCCAGTACTTC	CASSPRQGIETQYF
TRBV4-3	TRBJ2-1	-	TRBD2	TGCGCCAGCAGCCTCGGACTAGCGGGAAACAATGAGCAGTTCTTC	CASSLGLAGNNEQFF
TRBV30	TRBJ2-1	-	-	TGTGCCTGGAAAGGTATGCGGGGACGAACCTACAATGAGCAGTTCTTC	CAWKGMRGRTYNEQFF
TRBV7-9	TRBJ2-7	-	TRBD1	TGTGCCAGCAGCCCGCCGGACAGGAGATCCTACGAGCAGTACTTC	CASSPPDRRSYEQYF
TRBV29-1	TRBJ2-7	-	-	TGCAGCGTTGAAGCCCCAGGGAGCTCCTACGAGCAGTACTTC	CSVEAPGSSYEQYF
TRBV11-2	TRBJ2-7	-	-	TGTGCCAGCAGCTTAGGTGGAGGATCAGACTACGAGCAGTACTTC	CASSLGGGSDYEQYF
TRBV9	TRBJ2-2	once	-	TGTGCCAGCAGCGTAGGTGATTTTGGGAACACCGGGGAGCTGTTTTTT	CASSVGDFGNTGELFF
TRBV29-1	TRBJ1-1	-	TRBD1	TGCAGCGGCGGACAGGGGATTATTTCTGAAGCTTTCTTT	CSGGQGIISEAFF
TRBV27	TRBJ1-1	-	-	TGTGCCAGCAGTTTTATCGGGCCTGAAGCTTTCTTT	CASSFIGPEAFF
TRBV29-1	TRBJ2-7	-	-	TGCAGCGTCGGGGCTTCCTCTTCCTACGAGCAGTACTTC	CSVGASSSYEQYF
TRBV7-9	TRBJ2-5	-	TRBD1	TGTGCCAGCACAGGGGGCGCGGAGACCCAGTACTTC	CASTGGAETQYF
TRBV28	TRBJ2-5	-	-	TGTGCCAGCAGTTTAACCCATTTCCCGGACAGCGCGCGGGAGGAGACCCAGTACTTC	CASSLTHFPDSAREETQYF
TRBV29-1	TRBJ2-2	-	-	TGCAGCGTTCTCGGAGCACCCGGGGAGCTGTTTTTT	CSVLGAPGELFF
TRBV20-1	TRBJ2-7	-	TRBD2	TGCAGTGCAAGAACTAGCGTAAATTGGTACGAGCAGTACTTC	CSARTSVNWYEQYF
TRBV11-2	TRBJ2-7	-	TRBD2	TGTGCCAGCAGCTGGGGACTAGCGAGCTCCTACGAGCAGTACTTC	CASSWGLASSYEQYF
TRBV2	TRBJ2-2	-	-	TGTGCCACTGCGGGACAGCTTAACACCGGGGAGCTGTTTTTT	CATAGQLNTGELFF
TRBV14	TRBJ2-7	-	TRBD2	TGTGCCAGCAGCCAAGGCGCCGGGGGGGCGTACGAGCAGTACTTC	CASSQGAGGAYEQYF
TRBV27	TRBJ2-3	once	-	TGTGCCAGCAGTTTGACAGAAGCGACAGATACGCAGTATTTT	CASSLTEATDTQYF
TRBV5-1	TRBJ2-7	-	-	TGCGCCAGCAGCTTGGAAGTTGGCCAGAGGAACTACGAGCAGTACTTC	CASSLEVGQRNYEQYF
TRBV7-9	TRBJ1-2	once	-	TGTGCCAGCAGTCGGGACGGAAGTTCTAATGGCTACACCTTC	CASSRDGSSNGYTF
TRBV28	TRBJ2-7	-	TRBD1	TGTGCCAGCAGTGGTGCCGGGACAGGGATCTACGAGCAGTACTTC	CASSGAGTGIYEQYF
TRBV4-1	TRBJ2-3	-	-	TGCGCCAGCAGCCAAGATGGGCAAGGGGGGGATACGCAGTATTTT	CASSQDGQGGDTQYF
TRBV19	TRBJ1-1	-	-	TGTGCCAGTAGTATTGGGGCATTGGGGATCACTGAAGCTTTCTTT	CASSIGALGITEAFF
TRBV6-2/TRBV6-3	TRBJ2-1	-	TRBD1	TGTGCCAGCAGTTACTCGGACAGGGGGTCCAATGAGCAGTTCTTC	CASSYSDRGSNEQFF